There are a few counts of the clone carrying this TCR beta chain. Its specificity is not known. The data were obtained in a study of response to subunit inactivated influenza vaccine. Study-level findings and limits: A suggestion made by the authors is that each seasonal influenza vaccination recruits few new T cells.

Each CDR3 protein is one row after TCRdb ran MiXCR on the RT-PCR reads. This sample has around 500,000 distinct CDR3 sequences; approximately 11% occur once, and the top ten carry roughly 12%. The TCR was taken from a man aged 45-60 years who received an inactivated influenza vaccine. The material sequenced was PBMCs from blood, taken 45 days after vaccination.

The CDR3 coding sequence is TGTGCCATCAGTGAGGGCAGGGGGCGCCGGAACACTGAAGCTTTCTTT. It specifies CAISEGRGRRNTEAFF. The gene calls are TRBV10-3 and TRBJ1-1; 8 nucleotides match TRBD1. CDR3 length: 16 residues. V was clipped by 2 bases and J by 1 base; unmatched bases: 6. From germline, CDR1 is ENHRY and CDR2 SYGVKD.